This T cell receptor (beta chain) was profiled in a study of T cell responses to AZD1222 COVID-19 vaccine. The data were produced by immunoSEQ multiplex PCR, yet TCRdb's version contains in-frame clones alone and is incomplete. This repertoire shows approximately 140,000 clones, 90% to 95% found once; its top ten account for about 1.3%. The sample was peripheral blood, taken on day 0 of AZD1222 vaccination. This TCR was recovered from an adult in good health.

CDR3 region: CASPQGAITDTQYF. The CDR3 DNA reads as TGTGCTAGCCCTCAGGGGGCCATCACAGATACGCAGTATTTT. V usage is TRBV12-5 and J usage is TRBJ2-3; 8 bases agree with TRBD1. Germline lookup yields CDR1 LGHNT and CDR2 FRNRAP. CDR3 length equals 14 residues. V lost 9 bases, J lost 2 bases, and 7 bases stayed unmatched.